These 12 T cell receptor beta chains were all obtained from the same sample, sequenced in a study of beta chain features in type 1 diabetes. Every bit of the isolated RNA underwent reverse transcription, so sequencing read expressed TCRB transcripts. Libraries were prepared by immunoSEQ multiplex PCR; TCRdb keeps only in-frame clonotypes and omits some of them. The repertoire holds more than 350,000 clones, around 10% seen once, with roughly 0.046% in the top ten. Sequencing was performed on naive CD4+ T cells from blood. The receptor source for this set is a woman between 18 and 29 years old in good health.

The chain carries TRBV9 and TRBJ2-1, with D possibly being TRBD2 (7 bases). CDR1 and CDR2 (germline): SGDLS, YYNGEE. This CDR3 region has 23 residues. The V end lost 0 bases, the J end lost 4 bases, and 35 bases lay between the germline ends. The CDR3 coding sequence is TGTGCCAGCAGCGTAGGTCATTGGTACAGGGATGGAGGCGGGGGCTCCATTTACAATGAGCAGTTCTTC. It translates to CASSVGHWYRDGGGGSIYNEQFF.

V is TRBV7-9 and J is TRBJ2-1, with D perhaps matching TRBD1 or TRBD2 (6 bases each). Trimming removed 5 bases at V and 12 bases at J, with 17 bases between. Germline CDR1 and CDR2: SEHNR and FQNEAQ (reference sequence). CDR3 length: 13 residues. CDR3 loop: CASSPRGPGGQFF. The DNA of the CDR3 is TGTGCCAGCAGCCCCCGGGGGCCCGGGGGGCAGTTCTTC. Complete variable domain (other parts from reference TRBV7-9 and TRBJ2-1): DTGVSQNPRHKITKRGQNVTFRCDPISEHNRLYWYRQTLGQGPEFLTYFQNEAQLEKSRLLSDRFSAERPKGSFSTLEIQRTEQGDSAMYLCASSPRGPGGQFFGPGTRLTVL.

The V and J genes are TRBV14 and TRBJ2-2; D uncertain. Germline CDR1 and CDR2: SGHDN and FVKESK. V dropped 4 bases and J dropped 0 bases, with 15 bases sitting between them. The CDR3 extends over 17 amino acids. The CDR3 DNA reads TGTGCCAGCAGCCCTTATTGGGCGGAACCGAACACCGGGGAGCTGTTTTTT. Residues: CASSPYWAEPNTGELFF. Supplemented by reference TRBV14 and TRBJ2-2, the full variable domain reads EAGVTQFPSHSVIEKGQTVTLRCDPISGHDNLYWYRRVMGKEIKFLLHFVKESKQDESGMPNNRFLAERTGGTYSTLKVQPAELEDSGVYFCASSPYWAEPNTGELFFGEGSRLTVL.

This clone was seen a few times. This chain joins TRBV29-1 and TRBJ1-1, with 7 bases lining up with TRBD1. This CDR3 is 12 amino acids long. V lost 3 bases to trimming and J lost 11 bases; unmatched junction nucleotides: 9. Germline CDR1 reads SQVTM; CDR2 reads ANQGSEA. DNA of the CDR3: TGCAGCGTTGACGGAACAGGGGCCTTTGCTTTCTTT. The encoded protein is CSVDGTGAFAFF.

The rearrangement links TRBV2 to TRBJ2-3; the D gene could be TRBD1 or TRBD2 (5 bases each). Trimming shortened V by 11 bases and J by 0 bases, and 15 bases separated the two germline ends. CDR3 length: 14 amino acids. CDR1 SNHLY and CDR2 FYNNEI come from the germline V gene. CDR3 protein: CAWSRGSSTDTQYF. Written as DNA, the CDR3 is TGTGCCTGGTCGAGGGGTTCTAGCACAGATACGCAGTATTTT.

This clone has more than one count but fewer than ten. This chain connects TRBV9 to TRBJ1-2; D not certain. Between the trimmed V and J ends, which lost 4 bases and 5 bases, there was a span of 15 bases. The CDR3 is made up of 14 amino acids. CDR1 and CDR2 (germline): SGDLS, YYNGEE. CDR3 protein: CASSLRPGLYGYTF. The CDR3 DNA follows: TGTGCCAGCAGCTTAAGGCCAGGCCTATATGGCTACACCTTC.

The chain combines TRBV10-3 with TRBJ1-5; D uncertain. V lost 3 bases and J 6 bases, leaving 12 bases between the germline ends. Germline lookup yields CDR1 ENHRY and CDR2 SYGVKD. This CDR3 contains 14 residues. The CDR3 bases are TGTGCCATCAGTGACTCGTCGTGGAGTCAGCCCCAGCATTTT. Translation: CAISDSSWSQPQHF.

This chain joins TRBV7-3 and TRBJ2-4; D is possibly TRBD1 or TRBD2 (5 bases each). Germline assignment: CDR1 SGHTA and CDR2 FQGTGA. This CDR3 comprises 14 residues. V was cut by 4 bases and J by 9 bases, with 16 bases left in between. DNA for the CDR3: TGTGCCAGCAGCTACGGGACGAAGAACGGCATTCAGTACTTC. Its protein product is CASSYGTKNGIQYF.

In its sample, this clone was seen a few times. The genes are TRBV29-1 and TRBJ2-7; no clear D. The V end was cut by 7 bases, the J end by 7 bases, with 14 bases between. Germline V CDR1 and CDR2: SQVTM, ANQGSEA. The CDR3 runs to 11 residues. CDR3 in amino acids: CSGADAGEQYF. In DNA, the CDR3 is TGCAGCGGCGCCGACGCTGGGGAGCAGTACTTC.

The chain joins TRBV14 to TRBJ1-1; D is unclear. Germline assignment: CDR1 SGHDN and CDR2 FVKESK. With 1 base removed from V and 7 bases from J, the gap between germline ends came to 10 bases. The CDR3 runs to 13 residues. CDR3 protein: CASSQAGRVEAFF. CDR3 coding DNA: TGTGCCAGCAGCCAAGCTGGTCGGGTTGAAGCTTTCTTT.

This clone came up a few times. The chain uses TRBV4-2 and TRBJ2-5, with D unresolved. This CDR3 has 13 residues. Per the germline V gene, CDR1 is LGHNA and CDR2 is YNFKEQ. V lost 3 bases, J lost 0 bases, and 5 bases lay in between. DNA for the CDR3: TGTGCCAGCAGCCAGGTGTACCAAGAGACCCAGTACTTC. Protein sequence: CASSQVYQETQYF.

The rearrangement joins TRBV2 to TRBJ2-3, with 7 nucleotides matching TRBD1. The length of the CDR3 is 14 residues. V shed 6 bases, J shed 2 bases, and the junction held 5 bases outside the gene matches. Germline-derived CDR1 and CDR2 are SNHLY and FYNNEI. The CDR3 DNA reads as TGTGCCAGCAGCCGGGACAGCGCCACAGATACGCAGTATTTT. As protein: CASSRDSATDTQYF.